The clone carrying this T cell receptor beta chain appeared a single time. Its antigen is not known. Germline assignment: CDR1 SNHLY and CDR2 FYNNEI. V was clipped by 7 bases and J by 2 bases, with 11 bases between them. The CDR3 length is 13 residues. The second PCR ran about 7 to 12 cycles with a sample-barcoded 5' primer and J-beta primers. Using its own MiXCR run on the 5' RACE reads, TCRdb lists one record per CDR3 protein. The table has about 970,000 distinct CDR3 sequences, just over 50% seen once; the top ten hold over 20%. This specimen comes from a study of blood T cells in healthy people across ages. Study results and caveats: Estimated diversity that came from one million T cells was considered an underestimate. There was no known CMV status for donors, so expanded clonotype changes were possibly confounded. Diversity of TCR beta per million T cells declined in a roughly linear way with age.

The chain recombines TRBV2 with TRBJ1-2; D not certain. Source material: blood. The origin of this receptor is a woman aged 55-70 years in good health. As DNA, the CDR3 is TGTGCCAGCAAGGAACTGTTAAACTATGGCTACACCTTC. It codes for CASKELLNYGYTF.